The 25 T cell receptor beta chains given below trace back to one sample, sequenced in a study of blood T cell repertoires in COVID-19. Some clones are missing from TCRdb's copy, which holds only in-frame ones; the method was immunoSEQ multiplex PCR. The sample carries about 280,000 clones, approximately 86% recorded once. The sample taken for sequencing was peripheral blood. The source is a woman aged 65 to 85 with COVID-19, enrolled during active disease.

The gene calls are TRBV2 and TRBJ1-2; D uncertain. The CDR3 length is 13 residues. Germline V CDR1 and CDR2: SNHLY, FYNNEI. V lost 5 bases, J lost 5 bases, and 12 bases lay in between. CDR3 in DNA: TGTGCCAGCAGTCCCTCTAGGTCTTATGGCTACACCTTC. This codes for CASSPSRSYGYTF.

This chain connects TRBV27 to TRBJ2-3, with TRBD2 matching over 7 bases. The germline V gene has CDR1 MNHEY and CDR2 SMNVEV (reference sequence). This CDR3 spans 15 amino acids. V lost 2 bases, J lost 0 bases, and 2 bases stayed unmatched. This CDR3 reads CASSLSGESTDTQYF. The CDR3 nucleotides read TGTGCCAGCAGTTTAAGCGGGGAAAGCACAGATACGCAGTATTTT.

This chain links TRBV28 with TRBJ2-7; D is perhaps TRBD2 (6 bases). This CDR3 is built from 16 residues. Germline CDR1 reads MDHEN; CDR2 reads SYDVKM. The V gene lost 5 bases and the J gene lost 3 bases, with 20 bases spanning the gap. CDR3 protein: CASSRSLGLLFYEQYF. CDR3 sequence (DNA): TGTGCCAGCAGTCGCTCCCTGGGACTCTTGTTCTACGAGCAGTACTTC.

The chain couples TRBV5-6 to TRBJ2-5; the D is unclear. Germline CDR1 reads SGHDT; CDR2 reads YYEEEE. V lost 4 bases and J 6 bases, leaving 7 bases between the germline ends. The CDR3 consists of 11 residues. This CDR3 reads CASSLQQTQYF. In nucleotides, the CDR3 is TGTGCCAGCAGCCTACAGCAGACCCAGTACTTC.

The chain is built from TRBV12-3 or TRBV12-4 and TRBJ1-2; the D is unclear. The CDR3 is 13 amino acids. V was clipped by 3 bases and J by 4 bases, with 9 bases between them. CDR3 sequence: CASSLGSVYGYTF. The CDR3 nucleotides read TGTGCCAGCAGTTTGGGCAGTGTCTATGGCTACACCTTC.

This rearrangement joins TRBV3-1 (or the pseudogene TRBV3-2) to TRBJ1-2; TRBD1 is a possible D gene (5 bases). The germline V gene has CDR1 LGHDT and CDR2 YNNKEL (reference sequence). The CDR3 is made up of 17 amino acids. V dropped 0 bases and J dropped 2 bases, with 16 bases sitting between them. The CDR3: CASSQDLGREMNYGYTF. The CDR3, as DNA: TGTGCCAGCAGCCAAGATTTGGGGCGAGAAATGAACTATGGCTACACCTTC.

This clone was picked up one time. The chain carries TRBV19 and TRBJ2-2, with TRBD2 as a possible D gene (6 bases). Germline loops: CDR1 LNHDA, CDR2 SQIVND (reference sequence). The V end was cut by 3 bases, the J end by 4 bases, with 9 bases between. The CDR3 sequence is 14 residues long. The CDR3 loop reads CASSIGGVTGELFF. As DNA, the CDR3 is TGTGCCAGTAGTATTGGCGGGGTCACCGGGGAGCTGTTTTTT.

The chain combines TRBV30 with TRBJ1-6; TRBD1 is a possible D gene (6 bases). The CDR3 runs 15 residues. CDR1 and CDR2 (germline): GTSNPN, SVGIG (reference sequence). Trimming removed 0 bases from V and 3 bases from J, with 9 bases in between. In nucleotides, the CDR3 is TGTGCCTGGAGTGTAGGGGGTAACTATAATTCACCCCTCCACTTT. It yields the protein CAWSVGGNYNSPLHF.

CDR3 protein: CASSYDGQVYGYTF. In DNA form, the CDR3 reads TGTGCCAGCAGTTACGATGGACAGGTCTATGGCTACACCTTC. V is TRBV6-6 and J is TRBJ1-2, with 7 nucleotides matching TRBD1. J was trimmed by 4 bases and V by 2 bases; bases with no gene match: 4. The V gene's germline CDR1 is MNHNY and CDR2 SVGAGI (reference sequence). CDR3 size: 14 residues.

The chain employs TRBV30 and TRBJ1-3; TRBD1 is a possible D gene (6 bases). This CDR3 spans 14 amino acids. Trimming took off 0 bases at V and 4 bases at J, with 10 bases between the two ends. Germline CDR1 GTSNPN, CDR2 SVGIG (reference sequence). This chain's CDR3 is CAWSVGGLGNTIYF. CDR3 bases: TGTGCCTGGAGTGTCGGGGGGCTCGGAAACACCATATATTTT.

The chain recombines TRBV27 with TRBJ1-5, with D maybe TRBD1 (6 bases). The germline V gene encodes CDR1 MNHEY and CDR2 SMNVEV (reference sequence). Trimming shortened V by 5 bases and J by 6 bases, and 14 bases separated the two germline ends. The CDR3 is 14 residues long. Here the CDR3 reads CASSIGGFAQPQHF. CDR3 bases: TGTGCCAGCAGTATAGGGGGATTTGCTCAGCCCCAGCATTTT.

The chain is built from TRBV18 and TRBJ2-3, with a tentative D call TRBD1 (7 bases). There are 15 residues in the CDR3. Trimming took off 11 bases at V and 0 bases at J, with 18 bases between the two ends. Germline V gene sequence: CDR1 KGHSH, CDR2 LQKENI. The CDR3 is CASEQGTSSTDTQYF. The CDR3 DNA reads TGTGCCTCTGAACAGGGGACTTCTAGCACAGATACGCAGTATTTT.

The chain uses TRBV19 and TRBJ2-7; 7 positions match TRBD1. CDR1 and CDR2 (germline): LNHDA, SQIVND (reference sequence). The J segment lost 6 bases and the V segment lost 5 bases, leaving 13 bases of the junction unmatched. The CDR3 is 15 amino acids. CDR3: CASSVSDRESREQYF. CDR3 nucleotide sequence: TGTGCCAGTAGTGTTTCCGACAGGGAGAGCCGCGAGCAGTACTTC.

Only a few counts were recorded for this clone. The chain is built from TRBV10-1 and TRBJ1-1; D gene unclear. V lost 3 bases and J 2 bases, leaving 7 bases between the germline ends. The germline gives CDR1 WNHNN, CDR2 SYGVQD (reference sequence). This CDR3 spans 13 amino acids. CDR3 region: CASSESFNTEAFF. The CDR3 DNA is TGCGCCAGCAGTGAATCCTTTAACACTGAAGCTTTCTTT.

The V gene is TRBV9, the J gene TRBJ2-2; tentatively, D is TRBD1 (6 bases). V lost 3 bases and J lost 4, with 13 bases in between. The CDR3 extends over 15 amino acids. Germline CDR1 SGDLS, CDR2 YYNGEE. CDR3 in DNA: TGTGCCAGCAGCGCCCCAGGACAGACCACCGGGGAGCTGTTTTTT. Translated, it gives CASSAPGQTTGELFF.

The chain couples TRBV5-1 to TRBJ1-2; 8 bases are shared with TRBD1. Germline assignment: CDR1 SGHRS and CDR2 YFSETQ. The CDR3 spans 17 residues. V was pared by 0 bases and J by 0 bases, with 7 bases of the junction left unmatched. The CDR3 here is CASSLERRGLANYGYTF. Here the CDR3 DNA reads TGCGCCAGCAGCTTGGAACGCAGGGGGCTAGCTAACTATGGCTACACCTTC. The full variable domain, with the rest looked up from reference TRBV5-1 and TRBJ1-2, is KAGVTQTPRYLIKTRGQQVTLSCSPISGHRSVSWYQQTPGQGLQFLFEYFSETQRNKGNFPGRFSGRQFSNSRSEMNVSTLELGDSALYLCASSLERRGLANYGYTFGSGTRLTVV.

This chain uses TRBV5-1 with TRBJ2-7; D is perhaps TRBD2 (6 bases). CDR1 and CDR2 (germline): SGHRS, YFSETQ. V dropped 2 bases and J dropped 6 bases, with 21 bases sitting between them. This CDR3 is built from 16 residues. CDR3 sequence (DNA): TGCGCCAGCAGCTTTGGGGGAACGGGACTCGGAGGCGAGCAGTACTTC. It is translated as CASSFGGTGLGGEQYF.

This clone has just a few counts. This rearrangement joins TRBV11-2 to TRBJ1-2; 7 bases match TRBD1. The junction had 15 bases not matched to a gene; V was cut back by 4 bases and J by 4 bases. In germline, CDR1 is SGHAT, CDR2 FQNNGV. CDR3 length: 17 residues. This chain's CDR3 is CASSSLLREQGSYGYTF. The CDR3 DNA reads TGTGCCAGCAGCTCCTTACTGAGGGAACAGGGGTCCTATGGCTACACCTTC.

This chain uses TRBV19 with TRBJ1-5, with TRBD1 matching 11 bases. The CDR3 extends over 15 amino acids. Trimming took 5 bases from V and 3 from J; bases not matched to a gene: 3. Germline CDR1 reads LNHDA; CDR2 reads SQIVND (reference sequence). As DNA, the CDR3 is TGTGCCAGTAGTCCGGACAGGGGGCTCAATCAGCCCCAGCATTTT. Protein sequence: CASSPDRGLNQPQHF.

The gene calls are TRBV28 and TRBJ1-5, with D hard to call. The CDR3 spans 15 residues. Germline CDR1 MDHEN, CDR2 SYDVKM. Trimming took off 7 bases at V and 2 bases at J, with 15 bases between the two ends. In DNA form, the CDR3 reads TGTGCCAGCACCCCCCGGTCTCCGGGCAATCAGCCCCAGCATTTT. Translated, it gives CASTPRSPGNQPQHF.

The rearrangement links TRBV7-9 to TRBJ2-1; D unclear. V was pared by 5 bases and J by 8 bases, with 19 bases between. Per germline, CDR1 SEHNR and CDR2 FQNEAQ (reference sequence). The CDR3 has 15 amino acids. The CDR3 protein is CASSAYISGVDEQFF. Here the CDR3 DNA reads TGTGCCAGCAGCGCTTATATCTCAGGTGTTGATGAGCAGTTCTTC.

V is TRBV5-1 and J is TRBJ2-6; 7 bases match TRBD1. V shed 9 bases, J shed 0 bases, and the junction held 9 bases outside the gene matches. Germline V gene lookup returns CDR1 SGHRS and CDR2 YFSETQ. The CDR3 sequence is 16 residues long. The CDR3 DNA follows: TGCGCCACCTCACGGGACAGAGTCTCTGGGGCCAACGTCCTGACTTTC. It yields the protein CATSRDRVSGANVLTF.

In this sample, this clone turned up a few times. The chain has TRBV5-1 and TRBJ2-3; 8 positions match TRBD2. Per germline, CDR1 SGHRS and CDR2 YFSETQ. CDR3 length: 15 amino acids. V lost 0 bases, J lost 1 base, and 1 base stayed unmatched. The CDR3 nucleotides are TGCGCCAGCAGCTTGGACGGGGGGGGCACAGATACGCAGTATTTT. Translated: CASSLDGGGTDTQYF.

This clone appeared many times. This rearrangement joins TRBV5-6 to TRBJ2-5, with TRBD2 matching 10 bases. There are 15 residues in the CDR3. The V gene's germline CDR1 is SGHDT and CDR2 YYEEEE. Losses at the gene ends were 0 bases for V and 4 bases for J; bases not matched to a gene: 3. The CDR3 nucleotides are TGTGCCAGCAGCTTGGCAGCGGGGGGGCCAGAGACCCAGTACTTC. It is translated as CASSLAAGGPETQYF.

Comments on this clone: The same CDR3 arises from other DNA sequences in this sample as well. The CDR3, as DNA: TGTGCCAGTTTGAGGAACACTGAAGCTTTCTTT. It codes for CASLRNTEAFF. The V gene is TRBV19, the J gene TRBJ1-1; D is uncertain. The CDR3 runs to 11 residues. The V end lost 8 bases, the J end lost 1 base, and 5 bases lay between the germline ends. Germline V gene sequence: CDR1 LNHDA, CDR2 SQIVND (reference sequence).